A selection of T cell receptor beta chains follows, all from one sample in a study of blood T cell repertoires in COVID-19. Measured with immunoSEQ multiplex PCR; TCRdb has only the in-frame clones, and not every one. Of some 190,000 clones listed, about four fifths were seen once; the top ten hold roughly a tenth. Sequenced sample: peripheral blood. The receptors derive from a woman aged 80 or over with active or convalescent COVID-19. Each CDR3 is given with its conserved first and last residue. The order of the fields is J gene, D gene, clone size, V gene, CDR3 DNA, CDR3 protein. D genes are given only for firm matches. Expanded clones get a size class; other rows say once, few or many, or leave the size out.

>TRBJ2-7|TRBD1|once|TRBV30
TGTGCCTGGAGGCTCAGGGGGCGCGATGGCCACGAGCAGTACTTC
CAWRLRGRDGHEQYF
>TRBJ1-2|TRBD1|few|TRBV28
TGTGCCAGCAGTTTATTTTCCTTGACAGGGGGCGACAACTATGGCTACACCTTC
CASSLFSLTGGDNYGYTF
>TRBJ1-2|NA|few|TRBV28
TGTGCCAGTCAGGGGATGAAGGGACGATTGACTAACTATGGCTACACCTTC
CASQGMKGRLTNYGYTF
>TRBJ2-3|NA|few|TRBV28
TGTGCCTCCTCCTTGCGGGGAGATACGCAGTATTTT
CASSLRGDTQYF
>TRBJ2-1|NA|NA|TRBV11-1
TGTGCCAGCAGCTTGCCGCAAGAGCCCAATGAGCAGTTCTTC
CASSLPQEPNEQFF
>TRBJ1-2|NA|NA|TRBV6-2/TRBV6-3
TGTGCCAGCAGGCCTACTGTAGCGAGCGGCTACACCTTC
CASRPTVASGYTF
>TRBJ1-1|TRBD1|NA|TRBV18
TGTGCCAGCTCACCGCACCGTGTCGGACAGGGCAACACTGAAGCTTTCTTT
CASSPHRVGQGNTEAFF
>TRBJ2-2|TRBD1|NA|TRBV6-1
TGTGCCAGCAGGCCACAGGGGTCCACCGGGGAGCTGTTTTTT
CASRPQGSTGELFF
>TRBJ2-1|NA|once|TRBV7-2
TGTGCCAGCAGCTTGGACTGGAACAATGAGCAGTTCTTC
CASSLDWNNEQFF
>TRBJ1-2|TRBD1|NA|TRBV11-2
TGTGCCAGCAGCCCCGACAGGGAATATGGCTACACCTTC
CASSPDREYGYTF
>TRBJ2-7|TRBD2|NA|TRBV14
TGTGCCAGCAGCCGACTAGCGGGACTCTCCCACGAGCAGTACTTC
CASSRLAGLSHEQYF
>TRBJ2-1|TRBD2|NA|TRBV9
TGTGCCAGCAGCGTACTCGGGGGACTAGAAAATGAGCAGTTCTTC
CASSVLGGLENEQFF
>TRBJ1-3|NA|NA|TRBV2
TGTGCCAGCAGTGAAAGACAGGTTGGGGGAAACACCATATATTTT
CASSERQVGGNTIYF
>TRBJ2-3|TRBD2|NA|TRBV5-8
TGTGCCAGCAGCCGTGGGACTAGCTCACCCCCAGATACGCAGTATTTT
CASSRGTSSPPDTQYF
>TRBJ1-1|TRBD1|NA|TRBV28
TGTGCCAGCAGCGCGACAGGGTTTCAATCTGAAGCTTTCTTT
CASSATGFQSEAFF
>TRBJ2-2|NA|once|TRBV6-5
TGTGCCAGCAGTTATCTCCCAGGGAATACCGGGGAGCTGTTTTTT
CASSYLPGNTGELFF
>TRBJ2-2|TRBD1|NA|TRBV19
TGTGCCAGCAAGACAGGGGGCGACACCGGGGAGCTGTTTTTT
CASKTGGDTGELFF
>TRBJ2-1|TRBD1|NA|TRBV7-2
TGTGCCAGCAGCTTATTGGGACAGGGGGCTTTGGAGTTCTTC
CASSLLGQGALEFF
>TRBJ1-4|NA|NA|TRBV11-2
TGTGCCAGCAGTCCATTAACAGGGTTTTATGAAAAACTGTTTTTT
CASSPLTGFYEKLFF
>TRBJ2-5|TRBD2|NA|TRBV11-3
TGTGCCAGCAGCCGTAGCGGGCAAAGAGGGGAGACCCAGTACTTC
CASSRSGQRGETQYF
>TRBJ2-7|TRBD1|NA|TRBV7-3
TGTGCCAGCAGCCCCGGGACAGGATCCTACGAGCAGTACTTC
CASSPGTGSYEQYF
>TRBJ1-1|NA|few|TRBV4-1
TGCGCCAGCACTACACCGGCCGGGAGGAACACTGAAGCTTTCTTT
CASTTPAGRNTEAFF
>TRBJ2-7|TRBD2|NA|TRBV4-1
TGCGCCAGCAGCCAAGCGTATTCGGGACTAGCGGGAGACAACGAGCAGTACTTC
CASSQAYSGLAGDNEQYF
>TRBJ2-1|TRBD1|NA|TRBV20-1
TGCAGTGCTAGTCGGGACAGGTGGAATGAGCAGTTCTTC
CSASRDRWNEQFF
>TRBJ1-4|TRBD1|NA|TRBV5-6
TGTGCCAGCATCCTGAAGGGGGCCCGAATTGAAAAACTGTTTTTT
CASILKGARIEKLFF
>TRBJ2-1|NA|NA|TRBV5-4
TGTGCCAGCAGCTCTCCTACAGACAGGAAAAGCTACAATGAGCAGTTCTTC
CASSSPTDRKSYNEQFF
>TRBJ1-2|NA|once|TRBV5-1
TGCGCCAGCAGCTCTAGACAGGCAGTATCTACCTACACCTTC
CASSSRQAVSTYTF
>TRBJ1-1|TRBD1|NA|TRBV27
TGTGCCAGCAGTTTACGACAGGGGGCCACCATGAACACTGAAGCTTTCTTT
CASSLRQGATMNTEAFF
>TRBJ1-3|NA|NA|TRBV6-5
TGTGCCAGCAGTTACGGGGGGTTTGGAAACACCATATATTTT
CASSYGGFGNTIYF
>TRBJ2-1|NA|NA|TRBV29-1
TGCAGCGTGGGGGGACGGCCTACTAGGGGCAATGAGCAGTTCTTC
CSVGGRPTRGNEQFF
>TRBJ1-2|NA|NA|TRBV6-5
TGTGCCAGCACCTACCGACAGGAATATGGCTACACCTTC
CASTYRQEYGYTF
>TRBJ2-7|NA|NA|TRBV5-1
TGCGCCAGCAGCTTGGTAGCGGACTTAAGCTCCTACGAGCAGTACTTC
CASSLVADLSSYEQYF
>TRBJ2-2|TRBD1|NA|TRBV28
TGTGCCAGCACCAGTCCCGGACAGGCAGCGAACACCGGGGAGCTGTTTTTT
CASTSPGQAANTGELFF
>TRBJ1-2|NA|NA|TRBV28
TGTGCCAGCAGAAGGGAGGGGCAGGGCTACACCTTC
CASRREGQGYTF
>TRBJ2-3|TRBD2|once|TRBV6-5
TGTGCCAGCAGTAGGGACTACACAGATACGCAGTATTTT
CASSRDYTDTQYF
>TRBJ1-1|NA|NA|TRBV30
TGTGCCTGGAGTTACAGGGCTTGGACTGAAGCTTTCTTT
CAWSYRAWTEAFF
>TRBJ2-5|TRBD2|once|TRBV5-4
TGTGCCAGCAGCTTCGGTCGGGAGGGCCCCATAGAGACCCAGTACTTC
CASSFGREGPIETQYF
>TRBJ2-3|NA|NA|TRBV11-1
TGTGCCAGCAGCTTAAGAGTGGGGGGAGATACGCAGTATTTT
CASSLRVGGDTQYF
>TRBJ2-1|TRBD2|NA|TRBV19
TGTGCCAGTAGTATAGAGGTTGGGCTAGCGGGAGCCAATGAGCAGTTCTTC
CASSIEVGLAGANEQFF
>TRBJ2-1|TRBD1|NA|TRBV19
TGTGCCAGTAGTGTCTCCGGGACAGGGGGTAATAGCGATGAGCAGTTCTTC
CASSVSGTGGNSDEQFF
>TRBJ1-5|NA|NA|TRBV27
TGTGCCAGCAGTTTCCGGGAGGGTCAGCCCCAGCATTTT
CASSFREGQPQHF
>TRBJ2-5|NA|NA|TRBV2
TGTGCCAGCAGTGTGAGGGGGACGGAGACCCAGTACTTC
CASSVRGTETQYF
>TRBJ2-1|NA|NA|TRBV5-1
TGCGCCAGCAGCTCCACCCAGGGCCCCAATGAGCAGTTCTTC
CASSSTQGPNEQFF
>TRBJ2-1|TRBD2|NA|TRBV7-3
TGTGCCAGCAGCCTTCTCCCGGCGGGAGGGCCTAATGAGCAGTTCTTC
CASSLLPAGGPNEQFF
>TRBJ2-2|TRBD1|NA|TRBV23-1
TGCGCCAGCCCTTGGGTGACAGGGACGAACGGGGACACCGGGGAGCTGTTTTTT
CASPWVTGTNGDTGELFF
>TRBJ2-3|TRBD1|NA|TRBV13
TGTGCCAGCAGCACCGGACAGGGACGTGATACGCAGTATTTT
CASSTGQGRDTQYF
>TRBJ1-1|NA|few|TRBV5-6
TGTGCCAGCAGATACCGACAAACTTTGAACACTGAAGCTTTCTTT
CASRYRQTLNTEAFF
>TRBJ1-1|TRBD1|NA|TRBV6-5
TGTGCCAGCTCAAGAAGGGACAGGGAAACTGAAGCTTTCTTT
CASSRRDRETEAFF
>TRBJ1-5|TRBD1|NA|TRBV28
TGTGCCAGCAGTTTACTCACAGGGGGCGGTAATCAGCCCCAGCATTTT
CASSLLTGGGNQPQHF
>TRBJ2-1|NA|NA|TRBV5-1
TGCGCCAGCAGCACAATACAGGGTTCCTACAATGAGCAGTTCTTC
CASSTIQGSYNEQFF
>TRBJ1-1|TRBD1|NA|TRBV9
TGTGCCAGCAGCGTTGGACAGGGGGGCACTGAAGCTTTCTTT
CASSVGQGGTEAFF
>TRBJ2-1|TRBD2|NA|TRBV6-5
TGTGCCAGCAGTCTCGGGGCGGGAGGGCCCTATGAGCAGTTCTTC
CASSLGAGGPYEQFF
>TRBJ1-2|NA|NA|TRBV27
TGTGCCAGCAGTTTATCGCCCATAGACTATGGCTACACCTTC
CASSLSPIDYGYTF
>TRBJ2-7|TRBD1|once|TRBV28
TGTGCCAGCAGGGGACAGCCCATCTACGAGCAGTACTTC
CASRGQPIYEQYF
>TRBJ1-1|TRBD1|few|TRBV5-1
TGCGCCAGCAGCTTGGACAGGGGGTATACTGAAGCTTTCTTT
CASSLDRGYTEAFF
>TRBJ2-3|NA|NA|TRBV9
TGTGCCAGCAGCGTAGGGAGAGTGGGCACAGATACGCAGTATTTT
CASSVGRVGTDTQYF
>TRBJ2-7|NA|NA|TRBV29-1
TGCAGCGTTCTGTCCCCCTCCGAGCGGGCCGAGCAGTACTTC
CSVLSPSERAEQYF
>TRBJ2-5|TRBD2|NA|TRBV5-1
TGCGCCAGCAGCGGGCCTAGCGGCCAAGAGACCCAGTACTTC
CASSGPSGQETQYF
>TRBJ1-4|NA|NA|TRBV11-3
TGTGCCATCCCGTCCCTCCGTATGGCGGCTAATGAAAAACTGTTTTTT
CAIPSLRMAANEKLFF
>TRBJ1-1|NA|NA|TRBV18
TGTGCCAGCTCACCACCGAGCGTGATGAACACTGAAGCTTTCTTT
CASSPPSVMNTEAFF